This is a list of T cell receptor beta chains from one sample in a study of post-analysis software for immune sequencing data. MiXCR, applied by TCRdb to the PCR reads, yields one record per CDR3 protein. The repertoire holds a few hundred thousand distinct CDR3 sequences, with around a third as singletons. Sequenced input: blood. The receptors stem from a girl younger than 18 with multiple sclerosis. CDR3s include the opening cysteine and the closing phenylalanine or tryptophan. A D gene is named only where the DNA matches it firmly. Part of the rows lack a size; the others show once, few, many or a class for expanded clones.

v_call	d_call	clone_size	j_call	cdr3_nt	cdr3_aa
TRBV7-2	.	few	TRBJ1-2	TGTGCCAGCAGCCAGTGGGCCATTAACTATGGCTACACCTTC	CASSQWAINYGYTF
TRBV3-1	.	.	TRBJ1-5	TGTGCCAGCAGCCAAGAGGTGGGAGTTAGCAATCAGCCCCAGCATTTT	CASSQEVGVSNQPQHF
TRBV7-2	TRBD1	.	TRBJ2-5	TGTGCCAGCAGGATTGCCGGGACAGTGGGAGAGACCCAGTACTTC	CASRIAGTVGETQYF
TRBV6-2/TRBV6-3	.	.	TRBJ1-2	TGTGCCAGCTCAATTCTAGAGGGGTCAATCTATGGCTACACCTTC	CASSILEGSIYGYTF
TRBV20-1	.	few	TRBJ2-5	TGCAGTGCTTCCTACAGGGTCGAGAGTGAGACCCAGTACTTC	CSASYRVESETQYF
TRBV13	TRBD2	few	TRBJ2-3	TGTGCCAGCAGCTTAGCCCCTAGCGGGGGAAAGGCAGATACGCAGTATTTT	CASSLAPSGGKADTQYF
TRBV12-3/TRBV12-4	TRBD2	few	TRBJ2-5	TGTGCCAGCAGTTCCGGACTAGCGGGGTCCATGGAGACCCAGTACTTC	CASSSGLAGSMETQYF
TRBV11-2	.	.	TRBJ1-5	TGTGCCAGCAGCTTAGGGATCGGCGGTAGCAATCAGCCCCAGCATTTT	CASSLGIGGSNQPQHF
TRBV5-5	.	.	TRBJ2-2	TGTGCCAGCAGCTTGGTAGGAGGTCAGGGACACACCGGGGAGCTGTTTTTT	CASSLVGGQGHTGELFF
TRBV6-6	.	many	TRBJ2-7	TGTGCCAGCAGTTACTCGAGTGTCAGTCAGTCCTACGAGCAGTACTTC	CASSYSSVSQSYEQYF
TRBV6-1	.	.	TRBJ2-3	TGTGCCAGCACCCGATCTGCCGGGCATAGCACAGATACGCAGTATTTT	CASTRSAGHSTDTQYF
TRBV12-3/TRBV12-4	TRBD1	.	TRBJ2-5	TGTGCCAGCAGTGACGGACAGGCCTACGGGACCCAGTACTTC	CASSDGQAYGTQYF
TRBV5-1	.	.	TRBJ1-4	TGCGCCAGCAGCTTGGTGGGACGATCTCAACTGTTTTTT	CASSLVGRSQLFF
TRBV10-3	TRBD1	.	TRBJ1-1	TGTGCCATCAGGCTAGGACAGGGAGTATTGAACACTGAAGCTTTCTTT	CAIRLGQGVLNTEAFF
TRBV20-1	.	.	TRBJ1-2	TGCAGTGCTAGAGATAGAAACAGTCCTACCCAGGCTAACTATGGCTACACCTTC	CSARDRNSPTQANYGYTF
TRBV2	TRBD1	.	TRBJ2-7	TGTGCCAGCAGCCCTGGACAGGGGTGCGATAAGCAGTACTTC	CASSPGQGCDKQYF
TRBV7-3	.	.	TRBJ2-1	TGTGCCAGCAGCTTAGGCTCCCTACCTAGGGGCCACAATGAGCAGTTCTTC	CASSLGSLPRGHNEQFF
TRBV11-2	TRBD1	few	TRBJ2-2	TGTGCCAGCAGCTTCTTACAGGGGGCGGGCGGGGAGCTGTTTTTT	CASSFLQGAGGELFF
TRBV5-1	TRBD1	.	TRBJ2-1	TGCGCCAGCAGCTTACAGGGGGGCAATAAGCAGTTCTTC	CASSLQGGNKQFF